This T cell receptor beta chain was retrieved from a study of spatial heterogeneity in lung cancer. The CDR3 is 14 amino acids. Germline CDR1 is MNHEY and CDR2 is SMNVEV (reference sequence). With 2 bases clipped from V and 9 bases from J, the junction kept 3 bases outside the gene matches. Described time point: blood at routine non-recurrence follow-up after resection. MiXCR was run by TCRdb on the 5' RACE reads, yielding one entry per CDR3 protein. The table records roughly 71,000 distinct CDR3 sequences, around 9.3% of them present only once. The rearrangement joins TRBV27 to TRBJ2-1, with 11 bases lining up with TRBD2. The sample consisted of PBMCs, taken at follow-up. This TCR was recovered from a female donor with early-stage non-small cell lung cancer. The CDR3: CASSLLAGGIEQFF. CDR3 bases: TGTGCCAGCAGTTTACTAGCGGGAGGAATTGAGCAGTTCTTC.